Listed here are 25 T cell receptor beta chains from one sample, sequenced in a study of blood T cell repertoires in COVID-19. The assay was immunoSEQ multiplex PCR, and TCRdb's table has in-frame clones only and misses some. The sample includes about 81,000 clones, 75% to 90% of them seen just once. Sequenced material: PBMCs or T cells enriched from blood (not recorded which). These receptors originate from a woman aged 50 to 60 with acute COVID-19.

V and J are TRBV27 and TRBJ1-2, with D hard to call. Per germline, CDR1 MNHEY and CDR2 SMNVEV (reference sequence). This CDR3 is built from 13 residues. Trimming cost V 3 bases and J 7 bases, with 12 bases left between them. In DNA, the CDR3 is TGTGCCAGCAGTTTGAGCCCTACGGGTGGCTACACCTTC. It translates to CASSLSPTGGYTF.

The chain recombines TRBV6-5 with TRBJ1-2; TRBD1 matches 7 bases. This CDR3 spans 12 amino acids. CDR1 and CDR2 from the germline V gene are MNHEY and SVGAGI. The V and J ends lost 11 bases and 4 bases, in that order; junction bases with no gene match: 7. CDR3 amino acids: CASGTEPYGYTF. Written as DNA, the CDR3 is TGTGCCTCAGGGACAGAACCCTATGGCTACACCTTC.

The J gene is TRBJ2-3, the V gene TRBV10-3, with TRBD2 identical over 7 bases. CDR3 length equals 16 residues. Germline CDR1 ENHRY, CDR2 SYGVKD. V lost 6 bases and J lost 5; bases outside the gene matches: 14. The CDR3 DNA reads as TGTGCCATCAGGGGTGCGGGAGTGAGGGAACAAGATACGCAGTATTTT. This gives the protein CAIRGAGVREQDTQYF.

This chain uses TRBV3-1 (or the pseudogene TRBV3-2) with TRBJ1-1, with D maybe TRBD1 (6 bases). Germline assignment: CDR1 LGHDT and CDR2 YNNKEL (reference sequence). V dropped 5 bases and J dropped 1 base, with 17 bases sitting between them. This CDR3 comprises 16 residues. CDR3 sequence: CASSFLSGAKNTEAFF. The CDR3 DNA is TGTGCCAGCAGCTTCCTTTCAGGGGCGAAGAACACTGAAGCTTTCTTT.

With regard to this clone: This sample includes further DNA sequences coding for the same CDR3. The chain couples TRBV19 to TRBJ1-1; D might be TRBD1 (5 bases). V lost 6 bases and J 0 bases, leaving 11 bases between the germline ends. CDR1 LNHDA and CDR2 SQIVND come from the germline V gene (reference sequence). CDR3 length: 14 amino acids. CDR3 in amino acids: CASSITGLNTEAFF. The CDR3 DNA sequence: TGTGCCAGTAGCATAACAGGTTTGAACACTGAAGCTTTCTTT.

This sequence joins TRBV3-1 (or the pseudogene TRBV3-2) and TRBJ1-3; D is ambiguous. Trimming left V 0 bases short and J 3 bases short, with 6 bases between. Germline V lookup: CDR1 LGHDT, CDR2 YNNKEL (reference sequence). The CDR3 spans 14 residues. Here the CDR3 reads CASSQESRGNTIYF. The CDR3, as DNA: TGTGCCAGCAGCCAAGAATCCCGTGGAAACACCATATATTTT.

The chain is built from TRBV28 and TRBJ2-7; 9 bases match TRBD2. The V gene end was trimmed by 6 bases and the J gene end by 0 bases; junction bases not matched to a gene: 6. This CDR3 has 15 residues. Germline CDR1 reads MDHEN; CDR2 reads SYDVKM. The CDR3 spells CASSPFSGSSYEQYF. DNA for the CDR3: TGTGCCAGCAGCCCTTTTAGCGGGAGCTCCTACGAGCAGTACTTC.

The sample holds a few counts of this clone. The chain links TRBV3-1 (or the pseudogene TRBV3-2) to TRBJ2-1; TRBD2 is a possible D gene (5 bases). From germline, CDR1 is LGHDT and CDR2 YNNKEL (reference sequence). V gave up 1 base and J gave up 5 bases, with 12 bases separating them. The CDR3 has 15 residues. DNA of the CDR3: TGTGCCAGCAGCCAAGGGAGGAGGACCCACAATGAGCAGTTCTTC. This encodes CASSQGRRTHNEQFF.

This chain uses TRBV19 with TRBJ1-5; D unresolved. Trimming left V 3 bases short and J 7 bases short, with 10 bases between. In germline, CDR1 is LNHDA, CDR2 SQIVND (reference sequence). This CDR3 has 13 residues. CDR3 sequence reads: CASSIDKKQPQHF. CDR3 bases: TGTGCCAGTAGTATCGACAAAAAACAGCCCCAGCATTTT.

The chain carries TRBV7-6 and TRBJ2-3; TRBD2 matches at 11 bases. Germline V gene sequence: CDR1 SGHVS, CDR2 FNYEAQ. V was pared by 5 bases and J by 4 bases, with 11 bases of the junction left unmatched. This CDR3 comprises 17 residues. DNA for the CDR3: TGTGCCAGCAGCGCTGTAGTAGCGGGGGGGGGCGCAGATACGCAGTATTTT. It yields the protein CASSAVVAGGGADTQYF.

The V and J genes are TRBV12-3 or TRBV12-4 and TRBJ2-7; D not resolved. The CDR3 contains 11 residues. Trimming stripped 4 bases from V and 2 bases from J, with 3 bases between. The CDR3: CASSSTYEQYF. CDR3 in DNA: TGTGCCAGCAGTTCTACCTACGAGCAGTACTTC.

V and J are TRBV25-1 and TRBJ2-5; D is perhaps TRBD2 (6 bases). From germline, CDR1 is MGHDK and CDR2 SYGVNS. Trimming removed 1 base from V and 5 bases from J, with 11 bases in between. The CDR3 length is 14 residues. In DNA, the CDR3 is TGTGCCAGCAGTGAATCCAGCGGGTCGGAGACCCAGTACTTC. Translating gives CASSESSGSETQYF.

The gene calls are TRBV6-5 and TRBJ1-2, with unresolved D. The CDR3 totals 15 residues. The germline gives CDR1 MNHEY, CDR2 SVGAGI. V was pared by 2 bases and J by 8 bases, with 18 bases between. The CDR3 nucleotides are TGTGCCAGCAGTTACGATAGCGGAACTTCGTGGGGCTACACCTTC. This translates into CASSYDSGTSWGYTF.

This rearrangement joins TRBV6-4 to TRBJ2-1; 8 nucleotides line up with TRBD1. V gave up 6 bases and J gave up 4 bases; unmatched junction bases: 5. Germline V gene sequence: CDR1 MRHNA, CDR2 SNTAGT. This CDR3 is 14 amino acids long. The chain's CDR3 is CASSNGTGYNEQFF. The CDR3 DNA reads TGTGCCAGCAGCAATGGGACAGGTTACAATGAGCAGTTCTTC.

CDR3 nucleotides: TGTGCCAGTAGCCCCAGTGCATCCTCTGGAAACACCATATATTTT. Protein: CASSPSASSGNTIYF. The chain employs TRBV19 and TRBJ1-3, with D uncertain. This CDR3 contains 15 residues. Germline V gene data show CDR1 as LNHDA and CDR2 as SQIVND (reference sequence). V was cut by 6 bases and J by 0 bases, with 12 bases left in between.

The chain joins TRBV3-1 (or the pseudogene TRBV3-2) to TRBJ2-3, with TRBD1 as a possible D gene (5 bases). Germline V gene sequence: CDR1 LGHDT, CDR2 YNNKEL (reference sequence). V gave up 4 bases and J gave up 0 bases, with 11 bases separating them. This CDR3 is built from 15 residues. The CDR3 bases are TGTGCCAGCAGCCGAGACAGTCCTAGCACAGATACGCAGTATTTT. Translating it yields CASSRDSPSTDTQYF.

The V and J genes are TRBV14 and TRBJ1-1, with 9 bases identical to TRBD1. Germline CDR1 and CDR2: SGHDN and FVKESK. With 4 bases clipped from V and 3 bases from J, the junction kept 15 bases outside the gene matches. CDR3 size: 18 residues. The CDR3 is CASSLRVTGGKRDTEAFF. CDR3 sequence (DNA): TGTGCCAGCAGCCTTAGGGTCACAGGGGGCAAGAGGGACACTGAAGCTTTCTTT.

The chain links TRBV5-1 to TRBJ2-4, with 11 bases matching TRBD2. J gave up 6 bases and V 4 bases, and 15 bases lay outside the gene matches. There are 18 residues in the CDR3. Germline V gene data show CDR1 as SGHRS and CDR2 as YFSETQ. The CDR3 here is CASSGPGLAEAKGNIQYF. The CDR3 DNA reads TGCGCCAGCAGCGGCCCGGGACTAGCGGAGGCTAAGGGAAACATTCAGTACTTC.

The V and J genes are TRBV5-1 and TRBJ2-3; 7 positions match TRBD2. This CDR3 contains 14 residues. Germline CDR1 and CDR2: SGHRS and YFSETQ. With V trimmed by 4 bases and J by 0 bases, 2 bases remained unmatched. CDR3: CASSLSGSTDTQYF. Written as DNA, the CDR3 is TGCGCCAGCAGCCTTAGCGGGAGCACAGATACGCAGTATTTT.

V is TRBV5-4 and J is TRBJ2-1, with 7 bases aligning to TRBD2. The germline V gene encodes CDR1 SGHNT and CDR2 YYREEE (reference sequence). Germline trimming cut 2 bases from V and 14 bases from J; bases unmatched to any gene: 7. This CDR3 spans 12 amino acids. CDR3 amino acids: CASSFWEGLKFF. Written as DNA, the CDR3 is TGTGCCAGCAGCTTTTGGGAGGGATTGAAGTTCTTC.

This clone appeared a few times. The rearrangement joins TRBV25-1 to TRBJ2-1, with TRBD2 identical over 8 bases. Germline values: CDR1 MGHDK, CDR2 SYGVNS. Trimming took 6 bases from V and 5 from J; bases not matched to a gene: 6. This CDR3 region has 14 residues. The CDR3 nucleotides are TGTGCCAGCAGAGCGGGAGTCCCGAACAATGAGCAGTTCTTC. It yields the protein CASRAGVPNNEQFF.

This clone was counted a single time. This chain uses TRBV29-1 with TRBJ2-7, with a possible D match to TRBD1 (6 bases). The V end was cut by 6 bases, the J end by 3 bases, with 15 bases between. CDR1 and CDR2 (germline): SQVTM, ANQGSEA. This CDR3 contains 13 residues. The CDR3 coding sequence is TGCAGCGTCGACAGGACAGTGAGCTACGAGCAGTACTTC. Translating it yields CSVDRTVSYEQYF.

This chain joins TRBV5-4 and TRBJ1-2; D ambiguous. The CDR3 has 14 residues. The germline V gene encodes CDR1 SGHNT and CDR2 YYREEE (reference sequence). The ends were cut back, 0 bases at V and 7 bases at J, with 13 bases in the middle. CDR3 sequence: CASSLDQANPGYTF. CDR3 bases: TGTGCCAGCAGCTTGGATCAGGCGAATCCTGGCTACACCTTC. Complete variable domain (other parts from reference TRBV5-4 and TRBJ1-2): ETGVTQSPTHLIKTRGQQVTLRCSSQSGHNTVSWYQQALGQGPQFIFQYYREEENGRGNFPPRFSGLQFPNYSSELNVNALELDDSALYLCASSLDQANPGYTFGSGTRLTVV.

This clone showed up just once. This chain uses TRBV5-5 with TRBJ1-1; 7 positions match TRBD1. CDR1 is SGHKS and CDR2 is YYEKEE in the germline V gene (reference sequence). V gave up 0 bases and J gave up 10 bases; unmatched junction bases: 9. The CDR3 covers 14 residues. The CDR3 is CASSLGNIHRGAFF. In nucleotides, the CDR3 is TGTGCCAGCAGCTTGGGAAACATCCACAGGGGAGCTTTCTTT. Based on the CDR3 plus reference TRBV5-5 and TRBJ1-1, the full variable domain is DAGVTQSPTHLIKTRGQQVTLRCSPISGHKSVSWYQQVLGQGPQFIFQYYEKEERGRGNFPDRFSARQFPNYSSELNVNALLLGDSALYLCASSLGNIHRGAFFGQGTRLTVV.

This chain joins TRBV3-1 (or the pseudogene TRBV3-2) and TRBJ1-5; D remains ambiguous. In germline, CDR1 is LGHDT, CDR2 YNNKEL (reference sequence). This CDR3 has 15 residues. Trimming took 3 bases from V and 3 from J, leaving 12 bases between them. The CDR3 sequence: CASSHGFHANQPQHF. In DNA, the CDR3 is TGTGCCAGCAGCCACGGGTTTCATGCCAATCAGCCCCAGCATTTT.